The 9 T cell receptor beta chains given below trace back to one sample, sequenced in a study of patients and donors after allogeneic stem cell transplantation. TCRdb used MiXCR to reprocess the RT-PCR reads, holding one entry per CDR3 protein. The sample lists 200,000 to 250,000 distinct CDR3 sequences; around 40% were seen once. Sequenced sample: blood, either unsorted or a sorted T cell fraction (not recorded which). The receptors derive from a human donor who was either an allogeneic HSCT recipient or a stem cell or donor lymphocyte infusion donor (not recorded which). It is not recorded whose cells these are; they may come from a transplant donor.

This clonotype has more than one count but fewer than ten. The rearrangement joins TRBV20-1 to TRBJ1-5; D is unclear. The length of the CDR3 is 13 residues. Germline assignment: CDR1 DFQATT and CDR2 SNEGSKA (reference sequence). V dropped 4 bases and J dropped 7 bases, with 14 bases sitting between them. The CDR3 is CSAKTPSQQPQHF. The DNA for the CDR3 is TGCAGTGCTAAGACACCTTCACAACAGCCCCAGCATTTT.

This clonotype showed up just a few times. J is TRBJ1-5 and V is TRBV12-3 or TRBV12-4; maybe TRBD1 (5 bases). The V end lost 0 bases, the J end lost 8 bases, and 11 bases lay between the germline ends. This CDR3 has 14 residues. CDR3 residues: CASSLATEQEPQHF. CDR3 sequence (DNA): TGTGCCAGCAGTTTAGCGACGGAACAGGAGCCCCAGCATTTT.

The V call is TRBV2, the J call TRBJ2-1, with a tentative D call TRBD2 (5 bases). The CDR3 covers 13 residues. V was clipped by 7 bases and J by 2 bases, with 9 bases between them. The germline gives CDR1 SNHLY, CDR2 FYNNEI. CDR3 loop: CASTEGPYNEQFF. DNA of the CDR3: TGTGCCAGCACAGAGGGCCCCTACAATGAGCAGTTCTTC. Based on the CDR3 plus reference TRBV2 and TRBJ2-1, the full variable domain is EPEVTQTPSHQVTQMGQEVILRCVPISNHLYFYWYRQILGQKVEFLVSFYNNEISEKSEIFDDQFSVERPDGSNFTLKIRSTKLEDSAMYFCASTEGPYNEQFFGPGTRLTVL.

The chain employs TRBV23-1 and TRBJ2-1; D is unresolved. TRBV23-1 is reported as an ORF; its role is uncertain. V was clipped by 3 bases and J by 8 bases, with 8 bases between them. CDR3 size: 12 residues. The CDR3 coding sequence is TGCGCCAGCAGTCACTTCGAAGATGAGCAGTTCTTC. It encodes CASSHFEDEQFF.

The gene calls are TRBV2 and TRBJ1-1, with D maybe TRBD1 (5 bases). Trimming removed 9 bases from V and 0 bases from J, with 11 bases in between. This CDR3 is built from 13 residues. Germline V CDR1 and CDR2: SNHLY, FYNNEI. This chain's CDR3 is CARTVLMNTEAFF. The CDR3 nucleotides are TGTGCCAGGACAGTCCTAATGAACACTGAAGCTTTCTTT.

The rearrangement links TRBV29-1 to TRBJ2-1; 7 bases match TRBD2. The germline V gene has CDR1 SQVTM and CDR2 ANQGSEA. The CDR3 runs 14 residues. The V segment lost 3 bases and the J segment 4 bases; nucleotides outside the gene matches: 6. The CDR3 is CSVDRLAGYNEQFF. The DNA for the CDR3 is TGCAGCGTTGATAGACTAGCCGGTTACAATGAGCAGTTCTTC.

This clonotype was found a few times. The V call is TRBV6-6, the J call TRBJ1-5, with D possibly TRBD1 on 6 matching bases. Trimming left V 4 bases short and J 5 bases short, with 18 bases between. The CDR3 is 16 amino acids. Looked up from germline, CDR1 is MNHNY and CDR2 is SVGAGI (reference sequence). The CDR3 DNA reads TGTGCCAGCAGTTCCCCCGGGGACAAGACCTATCAGCCCCAGCATTTT. Amino acid sequence: CASSSPGDKTYQPQHF.

The chain has TRBV3-1 and TRBJ2-2; TRBD1 might be the D (5 bases). The CDR3 extends over 16 amino acids. The germline V gene encodes CDR1 LGHDT and CDR2 YNNKEL (reference sequence). Trimming took off 2 bases at V and 0 bases at J, with 10 bases between the two ends. The CDR3 sequence: CASSQWSGTNTGELFF. CDR3 coding DNA: TGTGCCAGCAGCCAATGGTCAGGGACGAACACCGGGGAGCTGTTTTTT.

The V and J genes are TRBV20-1 and TRBJ1-6; D perhaps matches TRBD1 (5 bases). Trimming took off 0 bases at V and 2 bases at J, with 17 bases between the two ends. The CDR3 is 18 residues long. The germline V gene has CDR1 DFQATT and CDR2 SNEGSKA (reference sequence). The CDR3 protein is CSARDGGARGPYNSPLHF. CDR3 DNA sequence: TGCAGTGCTAGAGATGGAGGAGCGCGGGGCCCCTATAATTCACCCCTCCACTTT.